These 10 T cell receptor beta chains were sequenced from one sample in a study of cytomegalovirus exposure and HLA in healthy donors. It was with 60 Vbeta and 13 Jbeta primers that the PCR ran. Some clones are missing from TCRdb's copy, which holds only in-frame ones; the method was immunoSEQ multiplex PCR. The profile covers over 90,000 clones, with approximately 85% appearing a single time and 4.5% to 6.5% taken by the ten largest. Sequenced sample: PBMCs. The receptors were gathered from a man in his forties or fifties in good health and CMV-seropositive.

DNA for the CDR3: TGTGCCAGCAAAGGGGTAGGGGGCACCGGGGAGCTGTTTTTT. This translates into CASKGVGGTGELFF. The chain has TRBV2 and TRBJ2-2; D may be TRBD1 (6 bases). The germline V gene encodes CDR1 SNHLY and CDR2 FYNNEI. The CDR3 is 14 amino acids. Trimming left V 7 bases short and J 4 bases short, with 13 bases between.

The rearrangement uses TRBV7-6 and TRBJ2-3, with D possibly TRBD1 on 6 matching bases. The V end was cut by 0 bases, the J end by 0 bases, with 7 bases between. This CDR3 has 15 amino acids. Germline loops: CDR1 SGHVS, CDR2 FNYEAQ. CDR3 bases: TGTGCCAGCAGCTTAGCGGGGGCGAGCACAGATACGCAGTATTTT. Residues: CASSLAGASTDTQYF.

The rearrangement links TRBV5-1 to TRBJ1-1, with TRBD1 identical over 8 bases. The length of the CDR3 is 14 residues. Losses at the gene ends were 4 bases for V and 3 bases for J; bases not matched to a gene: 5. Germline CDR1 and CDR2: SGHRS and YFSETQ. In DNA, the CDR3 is TGCGCCAGCAGCGCACAGGGGGGGGACACTGAAGCTTTCTTT. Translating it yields CASSAQGGDTEAFF.

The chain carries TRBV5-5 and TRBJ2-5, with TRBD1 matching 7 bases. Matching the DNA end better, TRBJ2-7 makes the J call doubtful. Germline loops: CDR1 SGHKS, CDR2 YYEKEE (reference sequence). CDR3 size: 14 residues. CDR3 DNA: TGTGCCAGCAGCTTGGGGACAGGTACCTACGAGCAGTACTTC. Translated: CASSLGTGTYEQYF.

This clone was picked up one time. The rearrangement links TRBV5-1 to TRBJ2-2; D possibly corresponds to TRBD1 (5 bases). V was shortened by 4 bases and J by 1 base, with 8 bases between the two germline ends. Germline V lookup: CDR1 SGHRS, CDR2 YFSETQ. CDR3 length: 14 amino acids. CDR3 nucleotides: TGCGCCAGCAGCCCCGGACAGAACACCGGGGAGCTGTTTTTT. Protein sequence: CASSPGQNTGELFF.

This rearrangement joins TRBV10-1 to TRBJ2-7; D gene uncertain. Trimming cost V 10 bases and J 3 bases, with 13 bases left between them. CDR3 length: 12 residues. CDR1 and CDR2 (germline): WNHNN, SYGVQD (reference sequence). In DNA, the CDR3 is TGCGCCACAGGTGCTGTCATCTACGAGCAGTACTTC. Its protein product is CATGAVIYEQYF.

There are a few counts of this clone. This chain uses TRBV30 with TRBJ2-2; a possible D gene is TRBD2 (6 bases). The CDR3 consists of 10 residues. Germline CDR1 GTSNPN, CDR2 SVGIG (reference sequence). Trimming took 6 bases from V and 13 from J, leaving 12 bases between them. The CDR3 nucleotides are TGTGCCTGTTGGGGGACTGTGCTGTTTTTT. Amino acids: CACWGTVLFF.

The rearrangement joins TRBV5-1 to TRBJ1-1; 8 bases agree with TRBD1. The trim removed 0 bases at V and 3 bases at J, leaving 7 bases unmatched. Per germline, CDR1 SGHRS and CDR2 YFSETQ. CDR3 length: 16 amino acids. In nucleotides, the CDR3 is TGCGCCAGCAGCTTGGGGGGACTACAGGGGGACACTGAAGCTTTCTTT. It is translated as CASSLGGLQGDTEAFF.

The CDR3 DNA sequence: TGTGCCAGCAGACAACAGGGGGCCTCTGGGGCCAACGTCCTGACTTTC. The encoded protein is CASRQQGASGANVLTF. The chain recombines TRBV6-6 with TRBJ2-6; the match to TRBD1 covers 9 bases. CDR1 and CDR2 (germline): MNHNY, SVGAGI (reference sequence). J was trimmed by 0 bases and V by 6 bases; bases with no gene match: 3. The CDR3 runs 16 residues.

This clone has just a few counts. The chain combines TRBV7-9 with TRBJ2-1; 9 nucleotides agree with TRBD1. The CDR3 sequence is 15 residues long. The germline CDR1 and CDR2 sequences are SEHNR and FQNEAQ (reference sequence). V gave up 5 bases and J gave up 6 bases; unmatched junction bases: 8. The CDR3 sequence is CASSARTGVINEQFF. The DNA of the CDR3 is TGTGCCAGCAGCGCCCGGACAGGGGTAATCAATGAGCAGTTCTTC. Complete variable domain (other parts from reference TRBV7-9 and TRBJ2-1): DTGVSQNPRHKITKRGQNVTFRCDPISEHNRLYWYRQTLGQGPEFLTYFQNEAQLEKSRLLSDRFSAERPKGSFSTLEIQRTEQGDSAMYLCASSARTGVINEQFFGPGTRLTVL.